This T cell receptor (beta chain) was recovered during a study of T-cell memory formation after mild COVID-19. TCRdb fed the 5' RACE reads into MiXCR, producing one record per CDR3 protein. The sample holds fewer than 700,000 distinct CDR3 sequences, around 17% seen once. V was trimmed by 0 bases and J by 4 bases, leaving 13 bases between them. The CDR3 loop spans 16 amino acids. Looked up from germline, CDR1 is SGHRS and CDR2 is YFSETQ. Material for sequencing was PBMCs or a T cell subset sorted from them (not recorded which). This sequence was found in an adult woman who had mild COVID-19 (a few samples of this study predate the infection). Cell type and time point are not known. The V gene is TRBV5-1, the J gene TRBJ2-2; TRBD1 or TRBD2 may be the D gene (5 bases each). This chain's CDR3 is CASSLVIGAGTGELFF. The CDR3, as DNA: TGCGCCAGCAGCTTGGTTATCGGGGCCGGCACCGGGGAGCTGTTTTTT.